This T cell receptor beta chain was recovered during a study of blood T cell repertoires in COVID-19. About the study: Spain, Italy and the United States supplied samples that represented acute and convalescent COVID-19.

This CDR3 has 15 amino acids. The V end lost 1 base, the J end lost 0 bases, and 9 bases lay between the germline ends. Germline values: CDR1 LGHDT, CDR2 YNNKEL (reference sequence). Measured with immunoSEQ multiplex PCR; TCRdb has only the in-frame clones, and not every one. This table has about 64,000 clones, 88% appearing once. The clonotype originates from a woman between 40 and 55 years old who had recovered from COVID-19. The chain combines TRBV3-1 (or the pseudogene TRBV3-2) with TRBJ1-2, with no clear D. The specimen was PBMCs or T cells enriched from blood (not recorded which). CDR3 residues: CASSQAGSTNYGYTF. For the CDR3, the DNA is TGTGCCAGCAGCCAAGCCGGGTCTACTAACTATGGCTACACCTTC.